This T cell receptor (beta chain) emerged from a study of T cells after yellow fever vaccination (dated by TCRdb to the late 2010s). For the study in its entirety: Libraries from fractions with low cell numbers were prepared with the SMART-Seq v4 Ultra Low Input RNA kit. To follow T-cell clones before and after primary and booster YFV17D yellow fever vaccination, bulk TCR alpha and beta repertoires were sequenced over time. Two healthy male donors, one aged 18 to 30 and one aged 30 to 40 years, made up the cohort. Blood was drawn at multiple timepoints before and after primary and secondary immunization, with bulk PBMC replicates and cell subsets isolated. Overall results and qualifications from the work: Most clones expanded after primary vaccination were re-detected after the booster (around 96% of CD4 and around 88% of CD8), suggesting broad memory maintenance. Computational filtering was required because FACS-sorted repertoires could contain abundant contaminating clonotypes from the bulk population. A small share of clonotypes occurred in both CD4 and CD8 compartments, likely arising from convergent recombination. Because only a couple of donors were included in the study, the extent to which the findings can be generalized is limited. Compared with the primary T-cell response, the secondary T-cell response was faster but weaker, reaching its peak on day 5 rather than on day 15.

Taken with the paper, the label for treatment or condition translates to: live attenuated yellow fever vaccine strain. At each blood-draw timepoint, two biological replicates of bulk PBMCs were collected. PBMCs were isolated from peripheral blood using a standard Ficoll-Paque protocol. TriZol was used to extract RNA from bulk PBMCs, CD4 and CD8 fractions, and dextramer-positive and dextramer-negative fractions. As to this clonotype: Its binding antigen is unknown. Base qualities are not at hand, and no much larger clone is one base apart.

V is cut by 6 bases and J by 3 bases, and the space between the germline ends is 9 bases. The CDR1 and CDR2 encoded by the germline V gene are SGHRS and YFSETQ. There are 13 amino acids in the CDR3, from cysteine to phenylalanine inclusive. CDR3 DNA is the only sequence kept; it has 39 bases, read in frame from the first base. TCR cDNA was synthesized by 5'RACE template switching, through which a universal primer site and unique molecular identifiers were introduced. Priming for cDNA synthesis came from both the TCR alpha and TCR beta constant segments. Libraries were amplified in two PCR steps, with sample barcodes and sequencing adapters added in the second step. Sequencing of libraries was performed on Illumina HiSeq 2500 (2x100 bp) or NovaSeq (2x150 bp). In the paper's pipeline: Demultiplexing of reads and collapsing into UMI consensus sequences were performed with MIGEC, and V(D)J alignment was carried out with MiXCR. Vaccine-responding clonotypes were defined with edgeR using replicate PBMC samples, requiring FDR below 0.01 and a log2 fold change above 5 up to day 15. Each bulk clonotype was labeled CD4 or CD8 based on which sequenced repertoire, CD4 or CD8, contained the clonotype at higher abundance. The raw public reads went through TCRdb reprocessing: fastp at Q25, MiXCR clone calling, in-frame beta chains kept. One record per CDR3 amino acid sequence lists the most common genes and DNA. It is TCRdb's table, rather than the study itself, that gives the V and J calls and clone size. The sample table shows a few hundred thousand distinct CDR3 sequences, and about a sixth are seen once. The ten biggest clones cover roughly 17% of the sample.

The sequence is built from TRBV5-1 and TRBJ2-2, with no D gene named confidently. This receptor was taken from a man younger than 30 who received the YFV17D yellow fever vaccine. Sequencing was performed on PBMCs, taken less than 6 days after the first yellow fever vaccination. In nucleotides, the sequence is TGCGCCAGCACGACCCTCTACACCGGGGAGCTGTTTTTT. This encodes CASTTLYTGELFF.